This TCR beta chain was captured in a study of T cells in Graves' hyperthyroidism and ophthalmopathy. A word on this clonotype: No antigen is known for it.

In patients aged 18 to 65, hyperthyroidism was newly diagnosed, with duration under 2 months. A patient was excluded if there was uncontrolled infection, other autoimmune disease, pregnancy or lactation. The germline V and J ends were trimmed by 6 bases and 8 bases, with 16 bases remaining between them. The CDR3 has 13 residues. Regarding the study as a whole: Blood also showed most of the thyroid clonotypes that were expanded above 0.001. Before onset, by a median of approximately 5.9 months, the model predicted ophthalmopathy.

The CDR3 regions of TCR beta were amplified from RNA transcripts. When the TCR CDR3 underwent first-round RT-PCR, the HTBI primer set was used. One entry per CDR3 protein results from TCRdb running MiXCR on the multiplex PCR reads. The data show about 540,000 distinct CDR3 sequences, about 43% seen once. The chain combines TRBV12-3 or TRBV12-4 with TRBJ1-2; perhaps TRBD1 as D (5 bases). The receptor's source is a woman aged 18-35 years with Graves' hyperthyroidism. The sequencing sample was made of peripheral blood or thyroid tissue (not recorded which). The DNA for the CDR3 is TGTGCCAGCAGCAGATCCGGGGGGACCGGCTACACCTTC. Its protein product is CASSRSGGTGYTF.